This T cell receptor (beta chain) was found in a study of graft-versus-host responses after intestinal transplantation. As for the study in general: For 2 to 4 years after anti-thymocyte globulin induction, all recipients took tacrolimus and steroids.

The V and J ends lost 2 bases and 10 bases respectively, with 12 bases between them. This CDR3 has 13 residues. Per germline, CDR1 MNHNS and CDR2 SASEGT. Measured with immunoSEQ multiplex PCR; TCRdb has only the in-frame clones, and not every one. Here the sample spans about 51,000 clones, 89% being singletons. With regard to this clone: No antigen is known for it.

The chain is built from TRBV6-1 and TRBJ2-4; tentative D call: TRBD1 (5 bases). This TCR came from a human donor who was the organ donor for an intestinal transplant. Sample: unstimulated CD4+ T cells sorted from spleen or lymph node cells, taken before transplant. The CDR3: CASSEIDSRIQYF. The CDR3 bases are TGTGCCAGCAGTGAAATCGACAGTCGAATTCAGTACTTC.